The subject of this entry is one T cell receptor (beta chain). This specimen belongs to a study of blood T cell repertoires in COVID-19. Original data processing: Amplified reference gene primers provided the basis for estimating nucleated cell counts. Only in-frame clones appear in the TCRdb table, and some are missing; sequencing was by immunoSEQ multiplex PCR. V, J and clone size are taken as reported in that table, and D and trimming were inferred from the DNA itself. This table has 110,000 to 150,000 clones, over 70% appearing once. Trimming cost V 4 bases and J 2 bases, with 12 bases left between them. CDR3 length: 14 residues. From germline, CDR1 is SGHKS and CDR2 YYEKEE (reference sequence).

J is TRBJ1-1 and V is TRBV5-5; possible D gene TRBD1, 5 bases. The specimen was peripheral blood. The receptor comes from a woman in her sixties or seventies with acute or convalescent COVID-19. CDR3 DNA: TGTGCCAGCAGCGCGGGACCTCATAACACTGAAGCTTTCTTT. This translates into CASSAGPHNTEAFF.